This T cell receptor (beta chain) is drawn from a study of blood T cell repertoires in COVID-19. Study summary: The study drew acute and convalescent COVID-19 samples from the United States, Italy and Spain.

Ages ranged from about 18 to 89 years, with residence in approximately 23 US areas. Cohorts were based on clinical histories the participants reported. The authors' processing: Estimation of nucleated cell counts was performed using reference gene primer amplification. Using immunoSEQ multiplex PCR, the repertoire was profiled, and TCRdb retains in-frame clones only, with some absent. The DNA gave D and trimming, while V, J and clone size come from that table. Among hundreds of thousands of clones listed, around nine tenths were seen once. This sequence originates from a woman aged 45-65 years who had recovered from COVID-19. The sequenced material came from PBMCs or T cells enriched from blood (not recorded which).

This CDR3 reads CASSAGRANYEQYF. The CDR3 coding sequence is TGCGCCAGCAGTGCCGGGAGGGCCAACTACGAGCAGTACTTC. The chain couples TRBV5-1 to TRBJ2-7; TRBD2 aligns across 8 bases. Germline trimming cut 5 bases from V and 3 bases from J; bases unmatched to any gene: 7. The CDR3 spans 14 residues. Germline V gene lookup returns CDR1 SGHRS and CDR2 YFSETQ. Full variable domain (outside the CDR3, taken from reference TRBV5-1 and TRBJ2-7): KAGVTQTPRYLIKTRGQQVTLSCSPISGHRSVSWYQQTPGQGLQFLFEYFSETQRNKGNFPGRFSGRQFSNSRSEMNVSTLELGDSALYLCASSAGRANYEQYFGPGTRLTVT.